The rows below give T cell receptor beta chains drawn from one sample of a study of CD8 T cells in Susac syndrome. TCRdb re-called the immunoSEQ multiplex PCR reads with MiXCR, one entry per CDR3 protein. The data contain under 200,000 distinct CDR3 sequences, approximately 93% of them singletons. Sample: CD4+ T cells from PBMCs. These TCRs come from a human donor in good health. Each CDR3 is given with its conserved first and last residue. A D gene is named only where the DNA matches it firmly. Size is stated for part of the rows, as once, few or many counts, or as a class when the clone is expanded.

v_gene: TRBV15; d_gene: -; abundance: -; j_gene: TRBJ1-1; CDR3aa: CATSSGRVPGPEAFF; CDR3nt: TGTGCCACCAGCTCCGGTAGGGTACCGGGGCCTGAAGCTTTCTTT
v_gene: TRBV27; d_gene: -; abundance: -; j_gene: TRBJ1-6; CDR3aa: CASSLTTARNSPLHF; CDR3nt: TGTGCCAGCAGTTTAACGACGGCCCGCAATTCACCCCTCCACTTT
v_gene: TRBV28; d_gene: -; abundance: -; j_gene: TRBJ1-1; CDR3aa: CASSLLGVRTEAFF; CDR3nt: TGTGCCAGCAGTTTATTAGGCGTGCGGACTGAAGCTTTCTTT
v_gene: TRBV6-5; d_gene: -; abundance: -; j_gene: TRBJ2-3; CDR3aa: CASSYPGGVQYF; CDR3nt: TGTGCCAGCAGTTACCCAGGAGGGGTGCAGTATTTT
v_gene: TRBV25-1; d_gene: -; abundance: -; j_gene: TRBJ2-7; CDR3aa: CASSESGSDEQYF; CDR3nt: TGTGCCAGCAGTGAATCAGGGTCGGACGAGCAGTACTTC
v_gene: TRBV7-2; d_gene: -; abundance: -; j_gene: TRBJ1-6; CDR3aa: CASSPGHNSPLHF; CDR3nt: TGTGCCAGCAGCCCGGGACATAATTCACCCCTCCACTTT
v_gene: TRBV28; d_gene: -; abundance: -; j_gene: TRBJ2-4; CDR3aa: CAIQAGLAKNIQYF; CDR3nt: TGTGCCATTCAGGCGGGCCTAGCCAAAAACATTCAGTACTTC
v_gene: TRBV19; d_gene: TRBD2; abundance: -; j_gene: TRBJ2-3; CDR3aa: CASSGGLAGATDTQYF; CDR3nt: TGTGCCAGTTCCGGAGGGCTAGCGGGGGCCACAGATACGCAGTATTTT
v_gene: TRBV7-9; d_gene: -; abundance: -; j_gene: TRBJ1-6; CDR3aa: CASRDTRNSPLHF; CDR3nt: TGTGCCAGCCGGGACACCCGTAATTCACCCCTCCACTTT
v_gene: TRBV19; d_gene: -; abundance: -; j_gene: TRBJ2-2; CDR3aa: CASSGTRRTGELFF; CDR3nt: TGTGCCAGTAGCGGGACACGTCGCACCGGGGAGCTGTTTTTT
v_gene: TRBV5-6; d_gene: -; abundance: -; j_gene: TRBJ1-1; CDR3aa: CASSPRPGPNTEAFF; CDR3nt: TGTGCCAGCAGCCCCCGTCCGGGCCCCAACACTGAAGCTTTCTTT
v_gene: TRBV19; d_gene: -; abundance: -; j_gene: TRBJ1-1; CDR3aa: CASSRQVIMNTEAFF; CDR3nt: TGTGCCAGTAGTAGACAAGTAATCATGAACACTGAAGCTTTCTTT
v_gene: TRBV20-1; d_gene: -; abundance: once; j_gene: TRBJ2-3; CDR3aa: CSARPTLFTDTQYF; CDR3nt: TGCAGTGCTAGACCTACCTTATTCACAGATACGCAGTATTTT
v_gene: TRBV24-1; d_gene: TRBD1; abundance: -; j_gene: TRBJ2-2; CDR3aa: CATSAAPGQGTGELFF; CDR3nt: TGTGCCACCAGTGCGGCCCCGGGACAGGGGACCGGGGAGCTGTTTTTT
v_gene: TRBV30; d_gene: -; abundance: -; j_gene: TRBJ2-2; CDR3aa: CAWSPGAGELFF; CDR3nt: TGTGCCTGGAGCCCGGGGGCCGGGGAGCTGTTTTTT
v_gene: TRBV20-1; d_gene: TRBD2; abundance: -; j_gene: TRBJ2-7; CDR3aa: CSAKGLAGGPSYEQYF; CDR3nt: TGCAGTGCAAAGGGACTAGCGGGGGGCCCCTCCTACGAGCAGTACTTC
v_gene: TRBV5-1; d_gene: -; abundance: once; j_gene: TRBJ1-1; CDR3aa: CASSFALNTEAFF; CDR3nt: TGCGCCAGCAGCTTCGCGTTGAACACTGAAGCTTTCTTT
v_gene: TRBV7-2; d_gene: TRBD2; abundance: few; j_gene: TRBJ2-1; CDR3aa: CASSLGRLAGGNEQFF; CDR3nt: TGTGCCAGCAGCTTAGGTCGACTAGCGGGGGGCAATGAGCAGTTCTTC
v_gene: TRBV4-3; d_gene: -; abundance: -; j_gene: TRBJ2-2; CDR3aa: CASSQGIPAGELFF; CDR3nt: TGCGCCAGCAGCCAAGGAATTCCAGCCGGGGAGCTGTTTTTT
v_gene: TRBV18; d_gene: -; abundance: -; j_gene: TRBJ1-5; CDR3aa: CASSPESLGNQPQHF; CDR3nt: TGTGCCAGCTCCCCGGAGTCCTTGGGGAATCAGCCCCAGCATTTT
v_gene: TRBV12-3/TRBV12-4; d_gene: -; abundance: -; j_gene: TRBJ1-3; CDR3aa: CASTPTNGNTIYF; CDR3nt: TGTGCCAGCACTCCGACAAATGGAAACACCATATATTTT
v_gene: TRBV6-1; d_gene: -; abundance: once; j_gene: TRBJ1-4; CDR3aa: CASSEAQTGREKLFF; CDR3nt: TGTGCCAGCAGTGAAGCGCAAACAGGGCGAGAAAAACTGTTTTTT
v_gene: TRBV5-4; d_gene: -; abundance: -; j_gene: TRBJ1-5; CDR3aa: CASSDSGTLNQPQHF; CDR3nt: TGTGCCAGCAGCGACTCCGGGACATTGAATCAGCCCCAGCATTTT
v_gene: TRBV14; d_gene: -; abundance: -; j_gene: TRBJ2-4; CDR3aa: CASSPRAREDIQYF; CDR3nt: TGTGCCAGCAGCCCACGAGCCCGTGAAGACATTCAGTACTTC
v_gene: TRBV6-5; d_gene: -; abundance: few; j_gene: TRBJ1-1; CDR3aa: CASRIQGRTEAFF; CDR3nt: TGTGCCAGCAGGATACAGGGAAGAACTGAAGCTTTCTTT
v_gene: TRBV20-1; d_gene: TRBD1; abundance: -; j_gene: TRBJ2-5; CDR3aa: CSAPTGGLETQYF; CDR3nt: TGCAGTGCTCCCACAGGGGGCTTGGAGACCCAGTACTTC
v_gene: TRBV12-3/TRBV12-4; d_gene: -; abundance: -; j_gene: TRBJ1-3; CDR3aa: CASTLGPGNTIYF; CDR3nt: TGTGCCAGCACCTTAGGCCCGGGAAACACCATATATTTT
v_gene: TRBV4-1; d_gene: -; abundance: -; j_gene: TRBJ2-2; CDR3aa: CASSPRRGDNTGELFF; CDR3nt: TGCGCCAGCAGCCCCAGAAGGGGCGATAACACCGGGGAGCTGTTTTTT
v_gene: TRBV2; d_gene: TRBD2; abundance: -; j_gene: TRBJ2-5; CDR3aa: CASTRGLAARETQYF; CDR3nt: TGTGCCAGCACCCGCGGACTAGCGGCCCGGGAGACCCAGTACTTC
v_gene: TRBV27; d_gene: TRBD2; abundance: -; j_gene: TRBJ2-7; CDR3aa: CASSPTSGRYEQYF; CDR3nt: TGTGCCAGCAGTCCTACTAGCGGTCGCTACGAGCAGTACTTC
v_gene: TRBV5-4; d_gene: -; abundance: -; j_gene: TRBJ1-1; CDR3aa: CASSIPGGNTEAFF; CDR3nt: TGTGCCAGCAGCATACCGGGGGGGAACACTGAAGCTTTCTTT
v_gene: TRBV28; d_gene: TRBD1; abundance: -; j_gene: TRBJ2-5; CDR3aa: CASSLRGRGSQETQYF; CDR3nt: TGTGCCAGCAGCCTGAGGGGCAGGGGGTCCCAAGAGACCCAGTACTTC
v_gene: TRBV20-1; d_gene: -; abundance: -; j_gene: TRBJ1-1; CDR3aa: CSARKRVEGSEAFF; CDR3nt: TGCAGTGCTAGAAAGCGGGTTGAGGGGTCTGAAGCTTTCTTT
v_gene: TRBV28; d_gene: -; abundance: -; j_gene: TRBJ1-1; CDR3aa: CASMRVMAFF; CDR3nt: TGTGCCAGCATGAGGGTTATGGCTTTCTTT
v_gene: TRBV7-9; d_gene: TRBD1; abundance: -; j_gene: TRBJ2-6; CDR3aa: CASSTRTGGTSGANVLTF; CDR3nt: TGTGCCAGCAGCACCCGGACAGGGGGAACCTCTGGGGCCAACGTCCTGACTTTC
v_gene: TRBV19; d_gene: -; abundance: -; j_gene: TRBJ2-7; CDR3aa: CASSGSGQSSYEQYF; CDR3nt: TGTGCCAGTAGTGGCTCAGGACAGAGCTCCTACGAGCAGTACTTC
v_gene: TRBV7-2; d_gene: -; abundance: -; j_gene: TRBJ1-2; CDR3aa: CASSWMPTGTMRYTF; CDR3nt: TGTGCCAGCAGCTGGATGCCGACAGGCACCATGCGGTACACCTTC
v_gene: TRBV20-1; d_gene: TRBD2; abundance: -; j_gene: TRBJ2-5; CDR3aa: CSANLAGFQETQYF; CDR3nt: TGCAGTGCTAACCTAGCGGGGTTCCAAGAGACCCAGTACTTC
v_gene: TRBV7-9; d_gene: -; abundance: -; j_gene: TRBJ2-1; CDR3aa: CASSSVGSSYNEQFF; CDR3nt: TGTGCCAGCAGCTCCGTCGGGAGCTCCTACAATGAGCAGTTCTTC
v_gene: TRBV20-1; d_gene: -; abundance: once; j_gene: TRBJ1-1; CDR3aa: CSARRSDRVMNTEAFF; CDR3nt: TGCAGTGCTAGACGTTCTGACAGAGTCATGAACACTGAAGCTTTCTTT
v_gene: TRBV30; d_gene: TRBD1; abundance: -; j_gene: TRBJ1-5; CDR3aa: CAWSRGQGNQPQHF; CDR3nt: TGTGCCTGGAGCAGGGGACAGGGCAATCAGCCCCAGCATTTT
v_gene: TRBV28; d_gene: TRBD2; abundance: once; j_gene: TRBJ2-3; CDR3aa: CASSQRTSGGAGTQYF; CDR3nt: TGTGCCAGCAGCCAACGGACTAGCGGGGGGGCTGGGACGCAGTATTTT
v_gene: TRBV30; d_gene: -; abundance: -; j_gene: TRBJ2-7; CDR3aa: CAWSKTGTTSYEQYF; CDR3nt: TGTGCCTGGAGTAAGACAGGAACAACCTCCTACGAGCAGTACTTC
v_gene: TRBV28; d_gene: TRBD1; abundance: -; j_gene: TRBJ1-4; CDR3aa: CASSLFGTGEEKLFF; CDR3nt: TGTGCCAGCAGTTTATTCGGGACAGGGGAGGAAAAACTGTTTTTT
v_gene: TRBV7-9; d_gene: -; abundance: -; j_gene: TRBJ2-7; CDR3aa: CASSLRPALSYEQYF; CDR3nt: TGTGCCAGCAGCTTACGACCCGCCCTATCCTACGAGCAGTACTTC
v_gene: TRBV6-1; d_gene: TRBD2; abundance: few; j_gene: TRBJ2-5; CDR3aa: CASKTEAGIETQYF; CDR3nt: TGTGCCAGCAAAACAGAAGCGGGGATAGAGACCCAGTACTTC
v_gene: TRBV14; d_gene: TRBD1; abundance: -; j_gene: TRBJ1-4; CDR3aa: CASSPWTGFGATNEKLFF; CDR3nt: TGTGCCAGCAGCCCTTGGACAGGGTTTGGGGCAACTAATGAAAAACTGTTTTTT
v_gene: TRBV28; d_gene: -; abundance: -; j_gene: TRBJ2-3; CDR3aa: CASSFSSRNLQYF; CDR3nt: TGTGCCAGCAGTTTTTCGTCCAGGAATCTGCAGTATTTT
v_gene: TRBV7-6; d_gene: -; abundance: -; j_gene: TRBJ1-2; CDR3aa: CASSYRGVDGYTF; CDR3nt: TGTGCCAGCAGCTACCGAGGGGTCGATGGCTACACCTTC
v_gene: TRBV12-3/TRBV12-4; d_gene: -; abundance: -; j_gene: TRBJ1-4; CDR3aa: CASSRRRSNEKLFF; CDR3nt: TGTGCCAGCAGCCGCCGAAGGTCTAATGAAAAACTGTTTTTT
v_gene: TRBV3-1; d_gene: -; abundance: -; j_gene: TRBJ1-3; CDR3aa: CASSFQNRAGNTIYF; CDR3nt: TGTGCCAGCAGCTTCCAGAACAGGGCTGGAAACACCATATATTTT
v_gene: TRBV7-2; d_gene: TRBD2; abundance: -; j_gene: TRBJ2-3; CDR3aa: CASSLGAGGAGDTQYF; CDR3nt: TGTGCCAGCAGCTTAGGCGCTGGGGGAGCGGGGGATACGCAGTATTTT
v_gene: TRBV4-1; d_gene: -; abundance: once; j_gene: TRBJ2-2; CDR3aa: CASSQGNWVTGELFF; CDR3nt: TGCGCCAGCAGCCAAGGCAATTGGGTCACCGGGGAGCTGTTTTTT
v_gene: TRBV30; d_gene: -; abundance: -; j_gene: TRBJ1-1; CDR3aa: CAWNFGNTEAFF; CDR3nt: TGTGCCTGGAATTTCGGGAACACTGAAGCTTTCTTT
v_gene: TRBV4-2; d_gene: -; abundance: -; j_gene: TRBJ1-2; CDR3aa: CASSQEIGGYTF; CDR3nt: TGTGCCAGCAGCCAAGAAATAGGTGGCTACACCTTC
v_gene: TRBV24-1; d_gene: -; abundance: -; j_gene: TRBJ1-2; CDR3aa: CATSDPLPGTGYTF; CDR3nt: TGTGCCACCAGTGATCCTCTCCCCGGGACTGGCTACACCTTC
v_gene: TRBV7-9; d_gene: -; abundance: -; j_gene: TRBJ1-5; CDR3aa: CASSHDSSNQPQHF; CDR3nt: TGTGCCAGCAGCCATGACAGCAGCAATCAGCCCCAGCATTTT
v_gene: TRBV29-1; d_gene: -; abundance: -; j_gene: TRBJ2-3; CDR3aa: CSHITGGTDTQYF; CDR3nt: TGCAGCCATATAACGGGGGGCACAGATACGCAGTATTTT
v_gene: TRBV6-4; d_gene: TRBD2; abundance: -; j_gene: TRBJ2-1; CDR3aa: CASSNQRGAANEQFF; CDR3nt: TGTGCCAGCAGTAACCAGCGGGGGGCGGCCAATGAGCAGTTCTTC